This record looks at one T cell receptor (beta chain) sequence and its context. This clonotype came up once. The antigen this receptor binds is unknown. No much larger clone is present one base from it, and per-base qualities are unavailable. One read yields weak evidence. CDR1 and CDR2 (MNHEY, SMNVEV) derive from the germline V gene (reference sequence). V was cut back by 4 bases and J by 5 bases, leaving a gap of 11 bases between them. From the cysteine up to the phenylalanine, the CDR3 has a length of 13 residues. Only the CDR3 part of the read is kept: 39 bases, read in frame from the first base. TCRdb names Illumina HiSeq 1500 as the instrument used. In TCRdb, the public reads were trimmed at Q25 with fastp and aligned with MiXCR, with productive beta chains retained. Rows matching on CDR3 protein sequence are summarized as one entry with the most common DNA and genes. Recorded for this sample are about 350,000 distinct CDR3 sequences; just under 35% of them occurred a single time. The biggest ten clones account for approximately 13% of the sample.

This record belongs to a study of T cell repertoires in cytomegalovirus infection (dated by TCRdb to between 2019 and 2020). Background for the entire study: The peptide stimulations were aimed at well-studied HLA-B-restricted epitopes as well as recently identified HLA-C-restricted CMV epitopes, whose presentation resists viral immunomodulation. Because public TCR beta signatures pointed to carriage of CMV infection together with the matching HLA type, the HLA type of each donor mattered for the analysis.

What the treatment or condition label conveys for this sample: in vitro stimulation with specific CMV peptide epitopes to enrich CMV-specific T cells. What the authors observed across the whole study: The ex vivo response was dominated by HLA-C-restricted CMV-specific TCR beta clonotypes, which also provided the single most frequent clonotype in two of eight donors. Cumulative frequency of public TCR beta family members discriminated carriers of CMV infection plus the relevant HLA type in this cohort and an independent 352-donor cohort.

The sample was cultured PBMCs, taken from culture after CMV antigen stimulation. This chain is built from TRBV27 and TRBJ1-1, with the D gene call left open. The source is a human donor in good health (CMV status not recorded). Some clones in this sample may be carry-over from other donors' samples. This receptor has the CDR3 CASSSEFGTEAFF. At the DNA level, the sequence is TGTGCCAGCAGTTCGGAATTTGGGACTGAAGCTTTCTTT.